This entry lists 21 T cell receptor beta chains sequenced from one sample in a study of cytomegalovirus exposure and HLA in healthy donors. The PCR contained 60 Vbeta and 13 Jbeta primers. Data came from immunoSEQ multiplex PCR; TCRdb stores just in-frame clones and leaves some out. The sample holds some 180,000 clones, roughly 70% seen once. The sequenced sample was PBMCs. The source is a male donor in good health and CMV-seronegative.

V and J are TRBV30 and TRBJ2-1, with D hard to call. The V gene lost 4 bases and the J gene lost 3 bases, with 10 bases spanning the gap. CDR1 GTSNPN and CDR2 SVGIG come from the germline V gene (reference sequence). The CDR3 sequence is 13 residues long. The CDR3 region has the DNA TGTGCCTGGACGCCCCGCGGCTACAATGAGCAGTTCTTC. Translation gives CAWTPRGYNEQFF.

The DNA for the CDR3 is TGTGCCAGCAGTGATATCAGCGGCAATCAGCCCCAGCATTTT. It codes for CASSDISGNQPQHF. The chain is built from TRBV2 and TRBJ1-5; D unresolved. The CDR3 sequence is 14 residues long. Germline lookup yields CDR1 SNHLY and CDR2 FYNNEI. Trimming removed 3 bases from V and 2 bases from J, with 8 bases in between.

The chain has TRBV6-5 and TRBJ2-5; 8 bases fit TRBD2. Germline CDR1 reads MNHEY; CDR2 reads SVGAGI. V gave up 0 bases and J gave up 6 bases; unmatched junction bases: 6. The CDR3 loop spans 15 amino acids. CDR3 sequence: CASSYSRGGLQTQYF. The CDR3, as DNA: TGTGCCAGCAGTTACTCACGGGGGGGCCTACAGACCCAGTACTTC.

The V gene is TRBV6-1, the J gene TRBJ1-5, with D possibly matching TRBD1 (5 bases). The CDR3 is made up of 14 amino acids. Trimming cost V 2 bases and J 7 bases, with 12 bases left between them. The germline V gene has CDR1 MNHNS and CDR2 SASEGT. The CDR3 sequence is CASSEQQGWQPQHF. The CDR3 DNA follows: TGTGCCAGCAGTGAACAGCAGGGATGGCAGCCCCAGCATTTT.

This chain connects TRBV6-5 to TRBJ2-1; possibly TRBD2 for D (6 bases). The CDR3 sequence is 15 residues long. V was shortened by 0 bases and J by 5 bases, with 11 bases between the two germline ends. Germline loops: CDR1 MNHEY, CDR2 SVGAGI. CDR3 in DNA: TGTGCCAGCAGTTACTCTTTGGTAGCGGACAATGAGCAGTTCTTC. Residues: CASSYSLVADNEQFF.

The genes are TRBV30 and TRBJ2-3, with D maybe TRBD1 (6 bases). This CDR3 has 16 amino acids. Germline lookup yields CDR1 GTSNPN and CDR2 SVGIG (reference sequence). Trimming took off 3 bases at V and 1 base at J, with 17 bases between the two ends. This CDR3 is CAWRGLGAAGTDTQYF. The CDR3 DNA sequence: TGTGCCTGGAGGGGCCTGGGGGCGGCTGGCACAGATACGCAGTATTTT.

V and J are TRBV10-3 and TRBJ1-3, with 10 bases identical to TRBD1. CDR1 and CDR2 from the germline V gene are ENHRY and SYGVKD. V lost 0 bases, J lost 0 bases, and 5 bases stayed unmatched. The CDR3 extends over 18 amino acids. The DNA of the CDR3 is TGTGCCATCAGTGAGTCGGGGACAGGGGTCAGCTCTGGAAACACCATATATTTT. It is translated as CAISESGTGVSSGNTIYF.

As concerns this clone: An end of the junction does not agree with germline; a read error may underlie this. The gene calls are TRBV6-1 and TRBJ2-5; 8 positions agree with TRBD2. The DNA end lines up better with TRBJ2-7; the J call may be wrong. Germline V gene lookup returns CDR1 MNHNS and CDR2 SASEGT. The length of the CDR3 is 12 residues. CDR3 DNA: TGTACCAGCGGGTCGGGGGGGCACGAGCAGTACTTC. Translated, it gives CTSGSGGHEQYF.

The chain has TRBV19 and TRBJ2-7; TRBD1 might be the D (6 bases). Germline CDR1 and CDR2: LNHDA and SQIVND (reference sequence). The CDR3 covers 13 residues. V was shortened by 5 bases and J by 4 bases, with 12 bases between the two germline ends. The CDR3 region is CASSRQVGYEQYF. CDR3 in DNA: TGTGCCAGTAGTCGACAGGTAGGGTACGAGCAGTACTTC.

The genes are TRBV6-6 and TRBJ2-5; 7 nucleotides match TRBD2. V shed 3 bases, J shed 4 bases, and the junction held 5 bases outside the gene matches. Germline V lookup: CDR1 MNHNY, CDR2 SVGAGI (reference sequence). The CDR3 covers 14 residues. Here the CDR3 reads CASSYSRGLETQYF. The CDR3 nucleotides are TGTGCCAGCAGTTATTCGCGGGGGTTAGAGACCCAGTACTTC.

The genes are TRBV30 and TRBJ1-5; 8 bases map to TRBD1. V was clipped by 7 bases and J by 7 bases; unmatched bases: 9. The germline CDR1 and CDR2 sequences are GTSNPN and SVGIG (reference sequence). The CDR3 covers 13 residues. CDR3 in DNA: TGTGCCTTAGAGCAGGGGGCAGGGCAGCCCCAGCATTTT. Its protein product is CALEQGAGQPQHF.

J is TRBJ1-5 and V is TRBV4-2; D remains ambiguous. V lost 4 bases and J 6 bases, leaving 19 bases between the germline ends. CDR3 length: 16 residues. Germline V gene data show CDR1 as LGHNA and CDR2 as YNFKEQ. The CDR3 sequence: CASSPTPSLGAQPQHF. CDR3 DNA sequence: TGTGCCAGCAGCCCAACTCCATCCCTAGGAGCTCAGCCCCAGCATTTT.

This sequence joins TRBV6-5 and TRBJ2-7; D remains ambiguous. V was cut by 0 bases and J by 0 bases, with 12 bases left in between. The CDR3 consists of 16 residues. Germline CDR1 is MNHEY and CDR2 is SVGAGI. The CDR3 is CASSYSYGRLSYEQYF. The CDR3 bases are TGTGCCAGCAGTTACTCGTACGGCCGACTCTCCTACGAGCAGTACTTC.

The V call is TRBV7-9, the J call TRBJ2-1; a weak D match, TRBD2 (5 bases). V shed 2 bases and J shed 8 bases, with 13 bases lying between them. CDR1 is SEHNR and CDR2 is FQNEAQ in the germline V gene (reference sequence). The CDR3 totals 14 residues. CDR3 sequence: CASSLSSRRDEQFF. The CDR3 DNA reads TGTGCCAGCAGCTTATCTAGCCGCCGAGATGAGCAGTTCTTC.

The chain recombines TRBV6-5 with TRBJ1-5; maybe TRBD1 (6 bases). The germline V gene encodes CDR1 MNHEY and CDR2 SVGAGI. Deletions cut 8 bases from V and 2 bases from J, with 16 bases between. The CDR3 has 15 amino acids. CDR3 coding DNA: TGTGCCAGCCGGGGGGCCTCTTGGGGCAATCAGCCCCAGCATTTT. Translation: CASRGASWGNQPQHF.

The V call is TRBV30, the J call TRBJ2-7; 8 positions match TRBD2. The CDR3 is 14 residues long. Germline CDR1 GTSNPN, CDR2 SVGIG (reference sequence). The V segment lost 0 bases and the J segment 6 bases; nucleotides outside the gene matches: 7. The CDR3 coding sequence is TGTGCCTGGAGTGTATGGGGACTAGGTATCGAGCAGTACTTC. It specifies CAWSVWGLGIEQYF.

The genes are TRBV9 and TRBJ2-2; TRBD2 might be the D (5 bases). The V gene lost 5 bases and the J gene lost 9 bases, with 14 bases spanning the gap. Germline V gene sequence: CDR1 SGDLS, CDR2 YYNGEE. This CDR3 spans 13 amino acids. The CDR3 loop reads CASSERGGWELFF. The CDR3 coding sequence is TGTGCCAGCAGTGAGAGAGGAGGCTGGGAGCTGTTTTTT.

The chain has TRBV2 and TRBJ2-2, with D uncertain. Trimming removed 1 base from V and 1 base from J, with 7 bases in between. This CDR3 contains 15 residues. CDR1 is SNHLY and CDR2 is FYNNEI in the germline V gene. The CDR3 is CASSEETENTGELFF. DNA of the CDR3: TGTGCCAGCAGTGAAGAGACTGAGAACACCGGGGAGCTGTTTTTT.

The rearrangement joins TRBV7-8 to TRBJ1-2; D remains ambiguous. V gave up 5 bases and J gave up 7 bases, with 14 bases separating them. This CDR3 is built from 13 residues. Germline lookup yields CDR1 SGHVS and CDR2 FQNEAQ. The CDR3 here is CASSRAWEAGYTF. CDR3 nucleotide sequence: TGTGCCAGCAGCCGCGCCTGGGAGGCTGGCTACACCTTC.

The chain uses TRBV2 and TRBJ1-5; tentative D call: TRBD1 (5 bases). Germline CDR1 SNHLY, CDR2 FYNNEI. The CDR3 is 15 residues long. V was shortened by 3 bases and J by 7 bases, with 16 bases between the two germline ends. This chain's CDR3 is CASSDKTATTQPQHF. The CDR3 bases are TGTGCCAGCAGTGATAAGACAGCCACAACCCAGCCCCAGCATTTT. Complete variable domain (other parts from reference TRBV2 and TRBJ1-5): EPEVTQTPSHQVTQMGQEVILRCVPISNHLYFYWYRQILGQKVEFLVSFYNNEISEKSEIFDDQFSVERPDGSNFTLKIRSTKLEDSAMYFCASSDKTATTQPQHFGDGTRLSIL.

CDR3 sequence: CASSPRTVSTDTQYF. CDR3 sequence (DNA): TGTGCCAGCAGCCCCCGGACTGTCAGCACAGATACGCAGTATTTT. J is TRBJ2-3 and V is TRBV11-2; maybe TRBD2 (5 bases). Germline V CDR1 and CDR2: SGHAT, FQNNGV. The CDR3 has 15 residues. V gave up 5 bases and J gave up 0 bases, with 12 bases separating them.